The 16 T cell receptor beta chains presented below share a single source sample, sequenced in a study of blood T cell repertoires in COVID-19 (dated by TCRdb to 2020 to 2022). The library came from the immunoSEQ multiplex PCR assay. Entries here come from immuneACCESS through TCRdb and include only in-frame sequences with V and J called. Some clones fail to appear in such tables; in the studies checked, an unresolved V gene covers under half of the shortfall, and the cause of the remainder is unknown. This sample is represented by roughly 250,000 clones; approximately 88% of them were singletons. The biggest ten clones account for 1.2% of the sample. Sequencing was performed on PBMCs or T cells enriched from blood (not recorded which). The receptor set was obtained from a middle-aged woman with acute COVID-19.

Only one count was recorded for this clone. This chain uses TRBV7-8 with TRBJ2-1, with TRBD2 identical over 9 bases. Germline V gene lookup returns CDR1 SGHVS and CDR2 FQNEAQ. The ends lost 2 bases at V and 9 bases at J; junction bases unmatched: 11. The CDR3 covers 16 residues. The CDR3, as DNA: TGTGCCAGCAGCTTATATAGCGGGAGTTTTTTGGGTGAGCAGTTCTTC. It is translated as CASSLYSGSFLGEQFF.

The CDR3 loop reads CASSLPTGTEAFF. CDR3 DNA: TGTGCCAGCAGCCTACCGACCGGGACTGAAGCTTTCTTT. The chain employs TRBV7-9 and TRBJ1-1, with no clear D. CDR3 length: 13 amino acids. V was clipped by 5 bases and J by 5 bases, with 12 bases between them. Looked up from germline, CDR1 is SEHNR and CDR2 is FQNEAQ (reference sequence).

This sequence joins TRBV10-3 and TRBJ2-7; 8 nucleotides align to TRBD2. The CDR3 sequence is 15 residues long. V shed 3 bases and J 3 bases; nucleotides not matched to a gene: 7. Germline V gene lookup returns CDR1 ENHRY and CDR2 SYGVKD. The chain's CDR3 is CAISEAGVNVYEQYF. The CDR3 DNA is TGTGCCATCAGTGAAGCGGGAGTGAACGTCTACGAGCAGTACTTC.

The chain couples TRBV2 to TRBJ1-2; tentatively, D is TRBD1 (5 bases). The CDR3 covers 13 residues. Between the trimmed V and J ends, which lost 2 bases and 8 bases, there was a span of 12 bases. Looked up from germline, CDR1 is SNHLY and CDR2 is FYNNEI. The CDR3 sequence is CASSEYKQAGYTF. The DNA for the CDR3 is TGTGCCAGCAGTGAATATAAACAGGCCGGCTACACCTTC.

V is TRBV5-1 and J is TRBJ2-7; 7 nucleotides agree with TRBD2. Germline values: CDR1 SGHRS, CDR2 YFSETQ. This CDR3 comprises 14 residues. V gave up 2 bases and J gave up 3 bases; unmatched junction bases: 5. The CDR3 DNA sequence: TGCGCCAGCAGCTTAGCGGGGATCATCTACGAGCAGTACTTC. It encodes CASSLAGIIYEQYF.

The J gene is TRBJ2-2, the V gene TRBV11-2; TRBD1 aligns across 8 bases. V was pared by 3 bases and J by 4 bases, with 10 bases of the junction left unmatched. Germline V gene lookup returns CDR1 SGHAT and CDR2 FQNNGV. This CDR3 contains 17 residues. Written as DNA, the CDR3 is TGTGCCAGCAGCTTTCCTAAGGACAGGGAAACCACCGGGGAGCTGTTTTTT. Amino acid sequence: CASSFPKDRETTGELFF.

The chain links TRBV11-3 to TRBJ1-6; possible D gene TRBD1, 5 bases. The V end lost 3 bases, the J end lost 7 bases, and 10 bases lay between the germline ends. This CDR3 comprises 14 residues. The germline V gene encodes CDR1 SGHNT and CDR2 YENEEA. The DNA of the CDR3 is TGTGCCAGCAGCTTTGGAGGGGTGAATTCACCCCTCCACTTT. Protein: CASSFGGVNSPLHF.

The CDR3 region has the DNA TGTGCCAGTAGTCCCAGGGGCAGGGCACTGAGCAATCAGCCCCAGCATTTT. Translation gives CASSPRGRALSNQPQHF. V is TRBV19 and J is TRBJ1-5; TRBD1 is a possible D gene (6 bases). Germline CDR1 and CDR2: LNHDA and SQIVND (reference sequence). V lost 5 bases, J lost 1 base, and 18 bases lay in between. This CDR3 has 17 amino acids.

The CDR3 DNA reads TGTGCCAGCACGTTGACAGTATCGAACGAGCAGTACTTC. Translation: CASTLTVSNEQYF. The J gene is TRBJ2-7, the V gene TRBV2; tentatively, D is TRBD1 (5 bases). The germline V gene encodes CDR1 SNHLY and CDR2 FYNNEI. The CDR3 loop spans 13 amino acids. The ends were cut back, 7 bases at V and 5 bases at J, with 15 bases in the middle.

This chain joins TRBV30 and TRBJ2-1; 10 bases fit TRBD2. Losses at the gene ends were 4 bases for V and 6 bases for J; bases not matched to a gene: 9. Germline loops: CDR1 GTSNPN, CDR2 SVGIG (reference sequence). The CDR3 length is 15 residues. The CDR3: CAWMAGTSVSNEQFF. The CDR3 region has the DNA TGTGCCTGGATGGCAGGGACTAGCGTCTCCAATGAGCAGTTCTTC.

This sequence joins TRBV27 and TRBJ2-3, with D perhaps TRBD1 (5 bases). Trimming cost V 2 bases and J 5 bases, with 8 bases left between them. The germline gives CDR1 MNHEY, CDR2 SMNVEV (reference sequence). This CDR3 has 13 amino acids. CDR3 in amino acids: CASSLGARDTQYF. The CDR3 nucleotides read TGTGCCAGCAGTTTAGGGGCCAGAGATACGCAGTATTTT.

This chain joins TRBV24-1 and TRBJ2-5; tentatively, D is TRBD2 (5 bases). The CDR3 covers 11 residues. Trimming shortened V by 7 bases and J by 9 bases, and 11 bases separated the two germline ends. Germline CDR1 reads KGHDR; CDR2 reads SFDVKD. In DNA form, the CDR3 reads TGTGCCACCAGGGAGGAAGGCGCCCAGTACTTC. As protein: CATREEGAQYF.

V and J are TRBV25-1 and TRBJ1-2; D unclear. V lost 2 bases, J lost 4 bases, and 5 bases lay in between. The CDR3 has 12 amino acids. CDR1 and CDR2 from the germline V gene are MGHDK and SYGVNS. CDR3 sequence: CASSEIAYGYTF. The CDR3 DNA reads TGTGCCAGCAGTGAAATAGCCTATGGCTACACCTTC.

This chain connects TRBV3-1 (or the pseudogene TRBV3-2) to TRBJ1-2, with a possible D match to TRBD1 (6 bases). V was clipped by 10 bases and J by 8 bases, with 23 bases between them. The CDR3 runs to 14 residues. CDR1 is LGHDT, CDR2 YNNKEL, per germline (reference sequence). The CDR3 nucleotides read TGTGCCACCTCCCCTAGTGGTGAGGGGGTAGGCTACACCTTC. Translation: CATSPSGEGVGYTF.

This clone was detected a few times. The V and J genes are TRBV29-1 and TRBJ2-2, with 9 nucleotides matching TRBD2. The CDR3 is 14 residues long. Germline V gives CDR1 SQVTM, CDR2 ANQGSEA. J gave up 4 bases and V 3 bases, and 3 bases lay outside the gene matches. Here the CDR3 DNA reads TGCAGCGTTGACCCTAGCGGGACCACCGGGGAGCTGTTTTTT. Its translation is CSVDPSGTTGELFF.

V and J are TRBV29-1 and TRBJ1-3, with TRBD1 matching 7 bases. V dropped 7 bases and J dropped 4; count of bases not matched to a gene: 7. This CDR3 has 13 residues. Germline CDR1 reads SQVTM; CDR2 reads ANQGSEA. DNA for the CDR3: TGCAGCGCCGGGACAGCCGACGGAAACACCATATATTTT. This encodes CSAGTADGNTIYF. Drawing the rest from reference TRBV29-1 and TRBJ1-3, the complete variable domain is SAVISQKPSRDICQRGTSLTIQCQVDSQVTMMFWYRQQPGQSLTLIATANQGSEATYESGFVIDKFPISRPNLTFSTLTVSNMSPEDSSIYLCSAGTADGNTIYFGEGSWLTVV.